Shown below are 8 T cell receptor beta chains from a single sample sequenced in a study of vaccination effects on CD4 cells after COVID-19 (dated by TCRdb to 2021 to 2024). Which antigens these TCRs recognize remains unknown. The ViraFEST assay stimulated PBMC with viral peptide pools and then used TCR sequencing to identify antigen-specific CD4+ T cell clonotypes by expansion. After 10 to 11 days of culture, CD4+ T cells were isolated with the EasySep CD4+ T cell isolation kit. None of the healthy vaccine recipients had a prior SARS-CoV-2 infection, which was confirmed by nucleocapsid antibody tests that came back negative both before and after vaccination. Receptor libraries were prepared by the immunoSEQ multiplex PCR assay. What TCRdb holds here is the immuneACCESS table cut down to in-frame rearrangements. Part of the clones is not present; checked against another copy, under half of the missing clones reflect an unresolved V gene, and the others are unexplained. For this sample there are tens of thousands of clones; 73% appear just once. The top ten clones comprise 5% of the sample.

The material sequenced was CD4+ T cells from PBMCs cultured with SARS-CoV-2 spike peptides, taken before COVID-19 vaccination. The label giving this sample's cell subset or site can be read as: SARS-CoV-2 spike overlapping peptide pool stimulation. Receptor source: a human donor who received a COVID-19 vaccine.

The sample holds a few counts of this clone. The chain is built from TRBV6-5 and TRBJ2-3; D call uncertain. Between the trimmed V and J ends, which lost 5 bases and 4 bases, there was a span of 7 bases. The CDR3 is 12 amino acids. CDR1 is MNHEY and CDR2 is SVGAGI in the germline V gene. CDR3 sequence reads: CASSPNADTQYF. The CDR3 DNA reads as TGTGCCAGCAGTCCAAATGCAGATACGCAGTATTTT.

V is TRBV7-9 and J is TRBJ2-7; maybe TRBD1 (6 bases). This CDR3 has 15 residues. V gave up 3 bases and J gave up 3 bases, with 15 bases separating them. Germline V gene lookup returns CDR1 SEHNR and CDR2 FQNEAQ (reference sequence). The DNA of the CDR3 is TGTGCCAGCAGCTTCCCCGGGACACCCGACTACGAGCAGTACTTC. This gives the protein CASSFPGTPDYEQYF.

This rearrangement joins TRBV19 to TRBJ1-5, with D possibly TRBD1 on 5 matching bases. V dropped 0 bases and J dropped 2 bases, with 14 bases sitting between them. CDR3 length: 17 residues. CDR1 and CDR2 (germline): LNHDA, SQIVND (reference sequence). CDR3 region: CASSIDLGGLRNQPQHF. CDR3 DNA: TGTGCCAGTAGTATAGATCTGGGGGGACTTCGCAATCAGCCCCAGCATTTT.

The rearrangement joins TRBV20-1 to TRBJ1-4; 12 bases line up with TRBD1. The CDR3 is 14 residues long. Trimming took 3 bases from V and 8 from J; bases not matched to a gene: 4. Germline V CDR1 and CDR2: DFQATT, SNEGSKA (reference sequence). The DNA for the CDR3 is TGCAGTGCTAGTGACGGGACAGGGGGCGAAAAACTGTTTTTT. The encoded protein is CSASDGTGGEKLFF.

The chain combines TRBV6-5 with TRBJ2-7; D unresolved. V dropped 11 bases and J dropped 4 bases, with 21 bases sitting between them. CDR3 size: 14 residues. Germline CDR1 is MNHEY and CDR2 is SVGAGI. CDR3 residues: CASRTHSSPYEQYF. In DNA, the CDR3 is TGTGCCTCTCGGACCCACTCAAGTCCTTACGAGCAGTACTTC.

This clone was observed once. This rearrangement joins TRBV19 to TRBJ1-2, with 9 bases fitting TRBD1. V lost 5 bases and J lost 8; bases outside the gene matches: 9. This CDR3 comprises 14 residues. Per the germline V gene, CDR1 is LNHDA and CDR2 is SQIVND (reference sequence). CDR3 amino acids: CASSFPGTGIGYTF. The DNA for the CDR3 is TGTGCCAGTAGTTTCCCCGGGACAGGGATCGGCTACACCTTC.

The V gene is TRBV27, the J gene TRBJ2-2, with D unresolved. Germline lookup yields CDR1 MNHEY and CDR2 SMNVEV (reference sequence). The CDR3 covers 17 residues. Trimming removed 1 base from V and 8 bases from J, with 20 bases in between. CDR3 residues: CASSLYSWTPGPGELFF. CDR3 bases: TGTGCCAGCAGTTTATATTCTTGGACCCCAGGCCCGGGGGAGCTGTTTTTT.

The CDR3 bases are TGTGCCAGCAGGCCTACTAGCGGCTACACAGATACGCAGTATTTT. It specifies CASRPTSGYTDTQYF. The chain links TRBV27 to TRBJ2-3, with TRBD2 matching over 8 bases. CDR1 is MNHEY and CDR2 is SMNVEV in the germline V gene (reference sequence). The CDR3 covers 15 residues. The ends lost 6 bases at V and 2 bases at J; junction bases unmatched: 7.